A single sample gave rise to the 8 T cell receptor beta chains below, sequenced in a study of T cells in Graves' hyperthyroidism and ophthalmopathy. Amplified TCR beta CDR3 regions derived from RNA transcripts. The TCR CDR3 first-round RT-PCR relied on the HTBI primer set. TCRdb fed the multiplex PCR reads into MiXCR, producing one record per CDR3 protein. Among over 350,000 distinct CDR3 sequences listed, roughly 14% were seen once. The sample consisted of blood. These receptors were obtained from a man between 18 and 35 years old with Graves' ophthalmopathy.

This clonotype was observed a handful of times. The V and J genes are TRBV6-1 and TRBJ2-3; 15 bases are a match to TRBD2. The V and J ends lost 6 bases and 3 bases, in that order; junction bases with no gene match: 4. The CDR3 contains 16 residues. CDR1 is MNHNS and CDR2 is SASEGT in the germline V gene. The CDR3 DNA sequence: TGTGCCAGCAGAGGACTAGCGGGGGGGTGGACAGATACGCAGTATTTT. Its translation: CASRGLAGGWTDTQYF.

The CDR3 DNA follows: TGCGCCAGCAGCTTGGGGGACAGAAGCCTTTTCGTATTTTCGCAGAACACTGAAGCTTTCTTT. Amino acid sequence: CASSLGDRSLFVFSQNTEAFF. This chain joins TRBV5-1 and TRBJ1-1; TRBD1 matches 7 bases. After removal of 0 bases from V and 1 base from J, the junction contained 21 bases not matched to a gene. This CDR3 contains 21 residues. CDR1 and CDR2 from the germline V gene are SGHRS and YFSETQ.

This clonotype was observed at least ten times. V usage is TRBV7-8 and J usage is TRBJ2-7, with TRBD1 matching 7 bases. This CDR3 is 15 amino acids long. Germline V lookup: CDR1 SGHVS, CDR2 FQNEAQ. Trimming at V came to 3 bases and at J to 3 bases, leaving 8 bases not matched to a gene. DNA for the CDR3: TGTGCCAGCAGCTTGAGTACAGGGGCCCACTACGAGCAGTACTTC. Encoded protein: CASSLSTGAHYEQYF.

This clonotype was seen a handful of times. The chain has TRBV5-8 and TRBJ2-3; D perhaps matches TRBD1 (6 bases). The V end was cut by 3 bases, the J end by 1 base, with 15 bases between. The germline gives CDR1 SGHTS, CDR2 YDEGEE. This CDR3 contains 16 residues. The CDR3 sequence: CASSSTGKGGTDTQYF. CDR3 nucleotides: TGTGCCAGCAGCTCCACAGGGAAGGGGGGCACAGATACGCAGTATTTT.

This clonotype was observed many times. The CDR3 bases are TGTGCCAGCAGCCGACAGACTCCCGAGCAGTACTTC. Its protein is CASSRQTPEQYF. This chain links TRBV11-3 with TRBJ2-7; TRBD1 might be the D (5 bases). Germline loops: CDR1 SGHNT, CDR2 YENEEA. Trimming took 5 bases from V and 6 from J, leaving 11 bases between them. The CDR3 spans 12 residues.

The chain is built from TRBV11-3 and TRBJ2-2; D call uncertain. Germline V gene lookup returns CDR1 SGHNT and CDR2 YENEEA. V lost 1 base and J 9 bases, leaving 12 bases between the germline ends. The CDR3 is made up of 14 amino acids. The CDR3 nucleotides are TGTGCCAGCAGCTTAGTGTTTCTCAGCCGGGAGCTGTTTTTT. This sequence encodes CASSLVFLSRELFF. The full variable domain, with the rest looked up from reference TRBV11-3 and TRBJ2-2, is EAGVVQSPRYKIIEKKQPVAFWCNPISGHNTLYWYLQNLGQGPELLIRYENEEAVDDSQLPKDRFSAERLKGVDSTLKIQPAELGDSAVYLCASSLVFLSRELFFGEGSRLTVL.

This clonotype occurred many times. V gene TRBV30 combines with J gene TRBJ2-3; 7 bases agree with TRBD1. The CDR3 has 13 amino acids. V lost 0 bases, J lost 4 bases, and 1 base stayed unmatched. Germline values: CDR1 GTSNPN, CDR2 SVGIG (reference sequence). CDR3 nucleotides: TGTGCCTGGAGTGTACAGGGGCCAGATACGCAGTATTTT. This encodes CAWSVQGPDTQYF.

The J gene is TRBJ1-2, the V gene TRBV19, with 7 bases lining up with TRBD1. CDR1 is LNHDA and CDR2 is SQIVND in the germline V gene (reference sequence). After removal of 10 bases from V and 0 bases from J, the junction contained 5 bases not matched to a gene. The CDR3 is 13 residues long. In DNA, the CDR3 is TGTGCCAAACCAGGGGGACCTAACTATGGCTACACCTTC. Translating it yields CAKPGGPNYGYTF.